A selection of T cell receptor beta chains follows, all from one sample in a study of blood T cell repertoires in COVID-19. Clones were sequenced by immunoSEQ multiplex PCR, and TCRdb holds only the in-frame ones, with some missing. The data hold about 39,000 clones, with roughly 78% observed a single time. The sequencing input was peripheral blood. The receptors originated from an older man with acute or convalescent COVID-19. Both conserved end residues are part of each CDR3. Fields, in order: V gene, D gene, J gene, clone size, CDR3 DNA, CDR3 protein. A D gene is named only where the DNA matches it firmly. Not every row has a clone size; where given, it reads once, few, many or a size class.

v_call: TRBV6-2/TRBV6-3; d_call: .; j_call: TRBJ2-7; clone_size: .; cdr3_nt: TGTGCCAGCAGTCAGCGGATCTACGAGCAGTACTTC; cdr3_aa: CASSQRIYEQYF
v_call: TRBV11-2; d_call: .; j_call: TRBJ1-3; clone_size: few; cdr3_nt: TGTGCCAGCAGCACGGGGTTATCGGGAAACACCATATATTTT; cdr3_aa: CASSTGLSGNTIYF
v_call: TRBV24-1; d_call: .; j_call: TRBJ1-5; clone_size: .; cdr3_nt: TGTGCCACCAATAAGATGGAGGATCAGCCCCAGCATTTT; cdr3_aa: CATNKMEDQPQHF
v_call: TRBV5-1; d_call: TRBD2; j_call: TRBJ2-1; clone_size: .; cdr3_nt: TGCGCCAGCAGAGGACTAGTAACGAACAATGAGCAGTTCTTC; cdr3_aa: CASRGLVTNNEQFF
v_call: TRBV7-9; d_call: TRBD2; j_call: TRBJ2-1; clone_size: .; cdr3_nt: TGTGCCAGCAGCTCCGGGACTAGCGGCTACAATGAGCAGTTCTTC; cdr3_aa: CASSSGTSGYNEQFF
v_call: TRBV19; d_call: TRBD1; j_call: TRBJ1-2; clone_size: .; cdr3_nt: TGTGCCAGTAGTAGAGATGCACAGGGGCAGAACTATGGCTACACCTTC; cdr3_aa: CASSRDAQGQNYGYTF
v_call: TRBV11-2; d_call: .; j_call: TRBJ2-7; clone_size: .; cdr3_nt: TGTGCCAGCAGCCACAGGGAGGGGCTCTCCTACGAGCAGTACTTC; cdr3_aa: CASSHREGLSYEQYF
v_call: TRBV7-3; d_call: TRBD2; j_call: TRBJ2-5; clone_size: few; cdr3_nt: TGTGCCAGCAGCCTCAGCGGGGGCCAAGAGACCCAGTACTTC; cdr3_aa: CASSLSGGQETQYF
v_call: TRBV24-1; d_call: .; j_call: TRBJ2-3; clone_size: .; cdr3_nt: TGTGCCACCAGTGGGACAGAGACTAGCACAGATACGCAGTATTTT; cdr3_aa: CATSGTETSTDTQYF
v_call: TRBV3-1/TRBV3-2; d_call: TRBD1; j_call: TRBJ1-2; clone_size: .; cdr3_nt: TGTGCCAGCAGCCCTTGGACAGGGAATACCTATGGCTACACCTTC; cdr3_aa: CASSPWTGNTYGYTF
v_call: TRBV20-1; d_call: TRBD1; j_call: TRBJ1-1; clone_size: few; cdr3_nt: TGCAGTGCTAGTGATGCTATTCGGGACAGCGAAGCTTTCTTT; cdr3_aa: CSASDAIRDSEAFF
v_call: TRBV10-3; d_call: TRBD1; j_call: TRBJ1-5; clone_size: .; cdr3_nt: TGTGCCGACCCGACAGGGGTCAATCAGCCCCAGCATTTT; cdr3_aa: CADPTGVNQPQHF
v_call: TRBV5-4; d_call: TRBD1; j_call: TRBJ2-3; clone_size: .; cdr3_nt: TGTGCCAGCAGCTTGCTAGATCCTCCGGGACAGGGAGAGTATTTT; cdr3_aa: CASSLLDPPGQGEYF
v_call: TRBV15; d_call: TRBD2; j_call: TRBJ2-7; clone_size: .; cdr3_nt: TGTGCCACCAGCAGAGATCTAGCGGGAGCTTTCGAGCAGTACTTC; cdr3_aa: CATSRDLAGAFEQYF
v_call: TRBV5-1; d_call: .; j_call: TRBJ2-5; clone_size: .; cdr3_nt: TGCGCCAGCAAAGGATTAGCTCAAGAGACCCAGTACTTC; cdr3_aa: CASKGLAQETQYF
v_call: TRBV14; d_call: .; j_call: TRBJ2-1; clone_size: .; cdr3_nt: TGTGCCAGCAGCCAAGAATGGGCGTACAATGAGCAGTTCTTC; cdr3_aa: CASSQEWAYNEQFF
v_call: TRBV6-5; d_call: .; j_call: TRBJ1-5; clone_size: .; cdr3_nt: TGTGCCAGCCGCCCCCGGGGGGGCCTTGTACCCCAGCATTTT; cdr3_aa: CASRPRGGLVPQHF
v_call: TRBV6-5; d_call: .; j_call: TRBJ2-7; clone_size: few; cdr3_nt: TGTGCCAGCAGTTACACGTGGCAGGGAAGCTACGAGCAGTACTTC; cdr3_aa: CASSYTWQGSYEQYF
v_call: TRBV11-2; d_call: TRBD2; j_call: TRBJ2-1; clone_size: .; cdr3_nt: TGTGCCAGCAGCTACACTAGCGGGAGGGCCGCTGAGCAGTTCTTC; cdr3_aa: CASSYTSGRAAEQFF
v_call: TRBV5-1; d_call: .; j_call: TRBJ2-3; clone_size: .; cdr3_nt: TGCGCCAGCAGGACAGGCGGAGGAAGCACAGATACGCAGTATTTT; cdr3_aa: CASRTGGGSTDTQYF
v_call: TRBV28; d_call: .; j_call: TRBJ1-5; clone_size: few; cdr3_nt: TGTGCCAGCAGCCCCTTAGGGGAGGAACAGCCCCAGCATTTT; cdr3_aa: CASSPLGEEQPQHF
v_call: TRBV7-3; d_call: .; j_call: TRBJ2-2; clone_size: .; cdr3_nt: TGTGCCAGCAGCTTGGCGGGACAGGGGACTAGCGGCTACACCGGGGAGCTGTTTTTT; cdr3_aa: CASSLAGQGTSGYTGELFF
v_call: TRBV20-1; d_call: TRBD2; j_call: TRBJ2-6; clone_size: once; cdr3_nt: TGCAGTGCTAGTTCCCCCGGAGTAACGGGGGGCAACGTCCTGACTTTC; cdr3_aa: CSASSPGVTGGNVLTF
v_call: TRBV13; d_call: .; j_call: TRBJ2-7; clone_size: few; cdr3_nt: TGTGCCAGCAGCTTAGGGGACAGTCGCCTAGGGGCCTACGAGCAGTACTTC; cdr3_aa: CASSLGDSRLGAYEQYF
v_call: TRBV6-1; d_call: TRBD1; j_call: TRBJ1-6; clone_size: .; cdr3_nt: TGTGCCAGCAGTGTATCCCCTCCGGGACAGGGGCTTCATTCACCCCTCCACTTT; cdr3_aa: CASSVSPPGQGLHSPLHF
v_call: TRBV28; d_call: .; j_call: TRBJ2-1; clone_size: .; cdr3_nt: TGTGCCAGCAGTCCCAGCGGAACTTACAATGAGCAGTTCTTC; cdr3_aa: CASSPSGTYNEQFF
v_call: TRBV9; d_call: TRBD1; j_call: TRBJ2-1; clone_size: .; cdr3_nt: TGTGCCAGCAGCCGCCGGGACAGGAATGAGCAGTTCTTC; cdr3_aa: CASSRRDRNEQFF